The subject of this entry is one TCR beta chain. The sample belongs to a study of blood T cell repertoires in COVID-19. Study-wide background: Sites in the United States, Italy and Spain provided acute and convalescent COVID-19 samples. In each case, the material was cDNA or gDNA derived from T cells, B-cell-depleted T cells, or PBMCs.

The CDR3 extends over 14 amino acids. Trimming cost V 3 bases and J 5 bases, with 8 bases left between them. Germline values: CDR1 KGHSH, CDR2 LQKENI. In the original analysis: Estimation of nucleated cell counts was performed using reference gene primer amplification. Only in-frame clones appear in the TCRdb table, and some are missing; sequencing was by immunoSEQ multiplex PCR. V and J calls plus clone size are reproduced from that table; the DNA served to infer D and trimming. The sample includes tens of thousands of clones, about 90% seen only once; the top ten take 17%. This chain joins TRBV18 and TRBJ1-6, with D unclear. This TCR derives from a human donor in a cohort sampled during active COVID-19. The specimen sequenced was peripheral blood. CDR3 residues: CASSPTGNNSPLHF. Here the CDR3 DNA reads TGTGCCAGCTCACCGACGGGGAATAATTCACCCCTCCACTTT.